These 21 T cell receptor beta chains were all obtained from the same sample, sequenced in a study of control samples from healthy donors and cancer patients. Measured with immunoSEQ multiplex PCR; TCRdb has only the in-frame clones, and not every one. The data contain under 450,000 clones, over 75% of them singletons. The specimen was PBMCs. The receptors were gathered from a man aged 35 to 55 with head and neck cancer.

The chain recombines TRBV13 with TRBJ2-7; the D is unclear. Germline V gene data show CDR1 as PRHDT and CDR2 as FYEKMQ (reference sequence). This CDR3 comprises 14 residues. The V gene lost 5 bases and the J gene lost 3 bases, with 14 bases spanning the gap. Here the CDR3 reads CASSQTLVGYEQYF. CDR3 DNA sequence: TGTGCCAGCAGCCAGACACTGGTGGGCTACGAGCAGTACTTC.

The chain uses TRBV30 and TRBJ2-3; D gene ambiguous. Per the germline V gene, CDR1 is GTSNPN and CDR2 is SVGIG (reference sequence). V lost 0 bases to trimming and J lost 6 bases, with 7 bases between them. CDR3 length: 12 residues. The CDR3 nucleotides are TGTGCCTGGAGTGTACAAGGGGATACGCAGTATTTT. Its protein product is CAWSVQGDTQYF. Supplemented by reference TRBV30 and TRBJ2-3, the full variable domain reads SQTIHQWPATLVQPVGSPLSLECTVEGTSNPNLYWYRQAAGRGLQLLFYSVGIGQISSEVPQNLSASRPQDRQFILSSKKLLLSDSGFYLCAWSVQGDTQYFGPGTRLTVL.

This clone was observed a single time. The J gene is TRBJ1-4, the V gene TRBV14, with 7 bases aligning to TRBD1. Germline V gives CDR1 SGHDN, CDR2 FVKESK. The CDR3 covers 15 residues. J gave up 10 bases and V 2 bases, and 10 bases lay outside the gene matches. The CDR3 is CASSQHGQVGGKLFF. CDR3 coding DNA: TGTGCCAGCAGCCAACATGGACAGGTGGGAGGAAAACTGTTTTTT.

The chain has TRBV27 and TRBJ2-1; D unclear. Trimming shortened V by 9 bases and J by 4 bases, and 13 bases separated the two germline ends. The CDR3 totals 13 residues. Germline loops: CDR1 MNHEY, CDR2 SMNVEV (reference sequence). This chain's CDR3 is CASNSVIYNEQFF. The CDR3 DNA reads TGTGCCAGTAACTCCGTTATATACAATGAGCAGTTCTTC.

V usage is TRBV28 and J usage is TRBJ1-1; 9 nucleotides match TRBD1. Germline loops: CDR1 MDHEN, CDR2 SYDVKM. The CDR3 runs 16 residues. Losses at the gene ends were 3 bases for V and 0 bases for J; bases not matched to a gene: 5. In nucleotides, the CDR3 is TGTGCCAGCAGTTTTTTGGGACAGGGCTTGAACACTGAAGCTTTCTTT. Encoded protein: CASSFLGQGLNTEAFF.

The chain couples TRBV6-5 to TRBJ2-2; TRBD1 aligns across 9 bases. The CDR3 sequence is 14 residues long. Germline loops: CDR1 MNHEY, CDR2 SVGAGI. V lost 6 bases, J lost 8 bases, and 7 bases stayed unmatched. The CDR3 region is CASSPGQGRGELFF. Written as DNA, the CDR3 is TGTGCCAGCAGCCCGGGACAGGGTAGGGGGGAGCTGTTTTTT.

The rearrangement joins TRBV27 to TRBJ2-7; TRBD2 is a possible D gene (5 bases). Trimming removed 2 bases from V and 2 bases from J, with 10 bases in between. Germline V lookup: CDR1 MNHEY, CDR2 SMNVEV (reference sequence). The CDR3 is made up of 14 amino acids. CDR3 in amino acids: CASSLGETAYEQYF. CDR3 nucleotide sequence: TGTGCCAGCAGTTTAGGGGAGACCGCCTACGAGCAGTACTTC.

To note about this clone: Other DNA variants within this sample encode the same CDR3. The chain has TRBV7-9 and TRBJ1-4; 7 bases align to TRBD1. This CDR3 region has 13 residues. Germline loops: CDR1 SEHNR, CDR2 FQNEAQ (reference sequence). V trimming: 3 bases; J trimming: 5 bases; junction bases outside the gene matches: 0. The CDR3 DNA sequence: TGTGCCAGCAGCTTGGACAGGAATGAAAAACTGTTTTTT. Residues: CASSLDRNEKLFF.

The V and J genes are TRBV9 and TRBJ2-3; TRBD1 matches 7 bases. The CDR3 is made up of 15 amino acids. Germline V lookup: CDR1 SGDLS, CDR2 YYNGEE. V lost 4 bases, J lost 2 bases, and 7 bases stayed unmatched. The CDR3 sequence: CASSPRQGFTDTQYF. CDR3 DNA sequence: TGTGCCAGCAGCCCTAGACAGGGATTCACAGATACGCAGTATTTT.

The chain joins TRBV7-9 to TRBJ2-3; 7 positions agree with TRBD1. The CDR3 runs to 15 residues. The V gene end was trimmed by 5 bases and the J gene end by 0 bases; junction bases not matched to a gene: 5. The germline V gene has CDR1 SEHNR and CDR2 FQNEAQ (reference sequence). DNA of the CDR3: TGTGCCAGCAGCCCGGGACAGCTTAGCACAGATACGCAGTATTTT. It encodes CASSPGQLSTDTQYF.

The chain has TRBV7-3 and TRBJ2-1, with 14 bases identical to TRBD2. After removal of 6 bases from V and 8 bases from J, the junction contained 9 bases not matched to a gene. This CDR3 spans 16 amino acids. Germline V gene data show CDR1 as SGHTA and CDR2 as FQGTGA. The CDR3 reads CASRKGLAGVGDEQFF. Here the CDR3 DNA reads TGTGCCAGCAGGAAGGGACTAGCGGGAGTGGGTGATGAGCAGTTCTTC.

The chain combines TRBV9 with TRBJ2-1; 9 bases are shared with TRBD2. V dropped 4 bases and J dropped 12; count of bases not matched to a gene: 17. CDR1 and CDR2 from the germline V gene are SGDLS and YYNGEE. CDR3 length: 16 amino acids. CDR3 in amino acids: CASSSRSGGPLVGQFF. The CDR3 DNA is TGTGCCAGCAGCTCCCGTAGCGGGGGTCCCCTGGTTGGGCAGTTCTTC.

The chain combines TRBV7-9 with TRBJ2-7; D not resolved. V lost 1 base to trimming and J lost 7 bases, with 11 bases between them. The CDR3 extends over 13 amino acids. Germline loops: CDR1 SEHNR, CDR2 FQNEAQ (reference sequence). Here the CDR3 DNA reads TGTGCCAGCAGCTTAGTTCTAGTCGGGGAGCAGTACTTC. Its translation: CASSLVLVGEQYF.

This sequence joins TRBV11-3 and TRBJ2-1; either TRBD1 or TRBD2 may fit D (5 bases each). V was cut by 1 base and J by 10 bases, with 14 bases left in between. Germline lookup yields CDR1 SGHNT and CDR2 YENEEA. The CDR3 is made up of 14 amino acids. CDR3 DNA sequence: TGTGCCAGCAGCTTAGGGGTTAGCGAGGGGGAGCAGTTCTTC. Its protein product is CASSLGVSEGEQFF.

This chain joins TRBV6-2 or TRBV6-3 and TRBJ2-1; D is possibly TRBD2 (5 bases). The V gene's germline CDR1 is MNHEY and CDR2 SVGEGT. This CDR3 contains 13 residues. Between the trimmed V and J ends, which lost 5 bases and 4 bases, there was a span of 9 bases. The CDR3 is CASSSGRYNEQFF. CDR3 sequence (DNA): TGTGCCAGCAGTAGCGGACGATACAATGAGCAGTTCTTC.

This chain connects TRBV5-1 to TRBJ1-2; D possibly corresponds to TRBD1 (5 bases). Trimming left V 1 base short and J 8 bases short, with 12 bases between. This CDR3 contains 13 residues. Germline CDR1 and CDR2: SGHRS and YFSETQ. CDR3 DNA sequence: TGCGCCAGCAGCTTGTCAGGGCCCAACGGCTACACCTTC. Encoded protein: CASSLSGPNGYTF.

This sequence joins TRBV6-1 and TRBJ2-5; D gene uncertain. Germline lookup yields CDR1 MNHNS and CDR2 SASEGT. V lost 2 bases and J 1 base, leaving 5 bases between the germline ends. The CDR3 contains 13 residues. CDR3 bases: TGTGCCAGCAGTGAAAGGACCCAAGAGACCCAGTACTTC. Amino acid sequence: CASSERTQETQYF.

The table lists this clone with a count of one. The chain employs TRBV5-1 and TRBJ2-5, with TRBD1 matching over 12 bases. Unmatched junction bases numbered 6, after V lost 5 bases and J lost 4 bases. From germline, CDR1 is SGHRS and CDR2 YFSETQ. The length of the CDR3 is 15 residues. The CDR3 loop reads CASRLGQGAAETQYF. CDR3 DNA sequence: TGCGCCAGCAGGCTGGGACAGGGGGCGGCAGAGACCCAGTACTTC.

The V gene is TRBV6-5, the J gene TRBJ2-1, with 8 positions matching TRBD1. The CDR3 length is 15 residues. The V and J ends lost 5 bases and 4 bases, in that order; junction bases with no gene match: 7. Germline V gene lookup returns CDR1 MNHEY and CDR2 SVGAGI. CDR3 sequence: CASSTRDRSYNEQFF. CDR3 nucleotides: TGTGCCAGCAGTACCCGGGACAGGTCTTACAATGAGCAGTTCTTC.

The chain carries TRBV21-1 and TRBJ1-1. TRBV21-1 is marked as a pseudogene. CDR3 length: 16 residues. The CDR3 DNA follows: TGTGCCAGCAGCAAAGGGGATGGGAAGATGAACACTGAAGCTTTCTTT. The encoded protein is CASSKGDGKMNTEAFF.

This chain joins TRBV29-1 and TRBJ2-1; TRBD2 aligns across 9 bases. In germline, CDR1 is SQVTM, CDR2 ANQGSEA. This CDR3 region has 16 residues. The ends lost 5 bases at V and 9 bases at J; junction bases unmatched: 17. The CDR3 loop is CSVFRPPAGGPREQFF. CDR3 sequence (DNA): TGCAGCGTTTTCCGACCGCCTGCGGGAGGGCCTCGTGAGCAGTTCTTC.